This TCR beta chain was observed in a study of breast tumors, draining lymph nodes, adjacent tissues. Study results and caveats: The lymph node origin of tumor T cells was framed as consistent with a hypothesis, not demonstrated.

This clonotype appeared many times. Its specificity is not known. V was clipped by 10 bases and J by 9 bases; unmatched bases: 9. Germline V lookup: CDR1 MNHEY, CDR2 SVGAGI. The length of the CDR3 is 12 residues. TCRdb used MiXCR to reprocess the multiplex PCR reads, holding one entry per CDR3 protein. The sample holds roughly 220,000 distinct CDR3 sequences, less than 45% seen once. Breast cancer patients provided tissue from their axillary draining lymph nodes. This TCR was recovered from a female donor with breast cancer. Some clones in this sample may be carry-over from other donors' samples. The sequenced sample was axillary lymph node tissue. This chain uses TRBV6-5 with TRBJ2-1, with TRBD2 identical over 7 bases. Here the CDR3 DNA reads TGTGCCACCCTTGCGGGAGCAGGTGAGCAGTTCTTC. Amino acid sequence: CATLAGAGEQFF.